The T cell receptor (beta chain) under discussion was sequenced for a study of T-cell reconstitution after alpha-beta-depleted transplantation in children. General study results and limits: The authors attributed T-cell counts and diversity one year after transplant mostly to newly produced T cells. Several hundred expanded graft clones reportedly were the source of alpha-beta T cells about two months after transplant.

This clonotype was detected only a few times. Antigen specificity is unknown. A TCRbeta library incorporating unique molecular identifiers was prepared. TCRdb re-called the PCR reads with MiXCR, one entry per CDR3 protein. Seen here are more than 300,000 distinct CDR3 sequences, about 16% observed once, and the top ten hold about 41%. The CDR3 has 16 residues. Germline V CDR1 and CDR2: LGHNA, YNFKEQ. After removal of 4 bases from V and 7 bases from J, the junction contained 10 bases not matched to a gene. The chain links TRBV4-2 to TRBJ2-1; 10 bases are a match to TRBD2. The material was PBMCs, mostly from graft donor cells, obtained 360 days after TCRalphabeta/CD19-depleted stem cell transplant. The sequence was collected from a male patient between 2 and 10 years old who had a stem cell transplant for acute lymphoblastic leukemia, so the T cells may come from the graft donor. The CDR3 coding sequence is TGTGCCAGCAGCCCGGCTAGCGGGAGTAGGAGAAATGAGCAGTTCTTC. Its translation is CASSPASGSRRNEQFF.